The 3 T cell receptor beta chains reported below all come from one sample, sequenced in a study of human T cells and chemical hapten exposure. TCRdb re-derived calls from the RACE reads in MiXCR, one entry per CDR3 protein. The sample has roughly 130,000 distinct CDR3 sequences; roughly 9.5% are singletons. Time point described: healthy volunteer bleed at 2 weeks. Unfractionated whole blood was the source from which total RNA was extracted. Sequenced material: whole blood. The receptors here all came from a male donor in good health. Some clones in this sample may be carry-over from other donors' samples.

This clonotype was observed a handful of times. This chain uses TRBV18 with TRBJ1-2; tentatively, D is TRBD1 (6 bases). Germline assignment: CDR1 KGHSH and CDR2 LQKENI. The V and J ends lost 4 bases and 3 bases respectively, with 9 bases between them. CDR3 length: 13 amino acids. This CDR3 reads CASSQGVDYGYTF. The CDR3 DNA reads as TGTGCCAGCTCACAGGGGGTTGACTATGGCTACACCTTC.

The V and J genes are TRBV28 and TRBJ2-1, with 9 nucleotides matching TRBD2. This CDR3 contains 16 residues. In germline, CDR1 is MDHEN, CDR2 SYDVKM. J was trimmed by 12 bases and V by 4 bases; bases with no gene match: 16. CDR3 loop: CASSSPWLAGPRGQFF. The CDR3 DNA follows: TGTGCCAGCAGTTCCCCATGGCTAGCGGGACCCCGGGGGCAGTTCTTC.

The rearrangement uses TRBV25-1 and TRBJ2-1; D is possibly TRBD1 or TRBD2 (5 bases each). CDR3 length equals 12 residues. In germline, CDR1 is MGHDK, CDR2 SYGVNS. V was pared by 6 bases and J by 8 bases, with 11 bases between. The chain's CDR3 is CASRRVGDEQFF. The CDR3 bases are TGTGCCAGCAGAAGGGTGGGGGATGAGCAGTTCTTC.